The rows below give T cell receptor beta chains drawn from one sample of a study of blood T cell repertoires in COVID-19. This table comes from immunoSEQ multiplex PCR, and its TCRdb copy is limited to in-frame clones, with some not included. The sample has about 190,000 clones; over 70% are singletons. Sequencing was carried out using peripheral blood. These receptors all stem from a man in his 60s with acute or convalescent COVID-19. Both conserved end residues are part of each CDR3.

v_call	cdr3_length	cdr3_aa
TRBV29-1	11	CSAGTDYGYTF
TRBV3-1/TRBV3-2	11	CASRSTYEQYF
TRBV3-1/TRBV3-2	15	CASSQGSSGMETQYF
TRBV27	13	CASSLSTVRMQYF
TRBV3-1/TRBV3-2	14	CASSQGGTAEKLFF
TRBV2	10	CASSASEQYF
TRBV27	17	CASSKEGTPSGANVLTF
TRBV28	17	CASSLSGLGSGANVLTF
TRBV6-6	14	CASSYLGGSYEQYF
TRBV3-1/TRBV3-2	15	CASSQGTGPIYGYTF
TRBV6-2/TRBV6-3	15	CASSYGRGATDTQYF
TRBV5-1	16	CASSLYRQGMNTEAFF
TRBV5-4	14	CASSLSGGRYGYTF
TRBV19	16	CASSMDQGPATDTQYF
TRBV9	14	CASSPLGGRNEQFF
TRBV7-3	17	CASSLLGGLAGINEQFF
TRBV24-1	14	CATSGTGVATEAFF
TRBV19	14	CASSVGISSAEAFF
TRBV18	13	CASSPEEDLEAFF
TRBV30	12	CAWGTGYTEAFF
TRBV6-2/TRBV6-3	14	CASSDTRRGNIQYF
TRBV19	13	CASSREFDEKLFF
TRBV5-1	17	CASSYLPPTGGVYEQYF
TRBV30	14	CAWKRLVADNEQFF
TRBV6-5	14	CASSQRQVVTEAFF
TRBV7-9	13	CAVERSYNSPLHF
TRBV5-1	14	CASSRGEPTDTQYF
TRBV19	16	CASKPTDSWPNQPQHF
TRBV28	14	CASSLPGTGHGYTF
TRBV5-8	14	CASSLGTGDHEQYF
TRBV3-1/TRBV3-2	11	CASSLTYEQYF
TRBV6-5	15	CASIEGGRGTDTQYF
TRBV29-1	13	CSVETGGYYGYTF
TRBV7-3	15	CASSLMGGLADEQFF
TRBV7-2	17	CASSLEAGSVPTSGYTF
TRBV20-1	14	CSASKGQGNTEAFF
TRBV7-2	14	CASSPTGGEQPQHF
TRBV23-1	19	CASSHPTGGWSSGANVLTF
TRBV15	13	CATSRSRNTEAFF
TRBV6-1	15	CASSEGQDYYQPQHF
TRBV10-3	16	CAISDRTSGDAGELFF
TRBV30	14	CAGTSGSYGDTQYF